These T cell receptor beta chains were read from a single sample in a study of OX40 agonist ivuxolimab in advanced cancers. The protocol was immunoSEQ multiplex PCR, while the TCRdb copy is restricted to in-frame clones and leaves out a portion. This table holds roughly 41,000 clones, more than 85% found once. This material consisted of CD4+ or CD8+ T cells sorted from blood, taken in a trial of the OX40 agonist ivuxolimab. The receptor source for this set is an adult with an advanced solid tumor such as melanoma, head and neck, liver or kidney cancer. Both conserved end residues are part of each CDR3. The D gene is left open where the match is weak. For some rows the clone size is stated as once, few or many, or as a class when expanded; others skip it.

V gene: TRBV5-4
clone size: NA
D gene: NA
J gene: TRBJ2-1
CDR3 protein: CASSLASTSYNEQFF
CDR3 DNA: TGTGCCAGCAGCTTGGCTAGCACCTCCTACAATGAGCAGTTCTTC

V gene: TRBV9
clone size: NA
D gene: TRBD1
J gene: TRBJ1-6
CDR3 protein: CASSVSTGNNSPLHF
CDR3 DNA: TGTGCCAGCAGCGTATCGACAGGGAACAATTCACCCCTCCACTTT

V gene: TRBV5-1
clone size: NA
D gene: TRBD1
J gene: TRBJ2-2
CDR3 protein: CASSSRGPDRGRGNAGELFF
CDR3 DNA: TGCGCCAGCAGCTCCAGGGGGCCGGACAGGGGAAGGGGGAACGCCGGGGAGCTGTTTTTT

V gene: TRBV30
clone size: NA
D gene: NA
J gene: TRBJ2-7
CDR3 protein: CAWSVQRQAGEQYF
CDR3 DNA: TGTGCCTGGAGTGTACAACGACAGGCAGGGGAGCAGTACTTC

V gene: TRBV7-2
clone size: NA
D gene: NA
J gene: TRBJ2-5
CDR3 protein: CASSLTETQYF
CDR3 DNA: TGTGCCAGCAGCTTAACAGAGACCCAGTACTTC

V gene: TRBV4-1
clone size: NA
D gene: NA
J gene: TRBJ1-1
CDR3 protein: CASSQESTAMNTEAFF
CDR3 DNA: TGCGCCAGCAGCCAAGAGTCGACAGCCATGAACACTGAAGCTTTCTTT

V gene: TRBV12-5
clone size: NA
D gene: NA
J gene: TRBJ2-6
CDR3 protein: CASGLTTVSGANVLTF
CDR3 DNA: TGTGCTAGTGGTTTGACGACAGTCTCTGGGGCCAACGTCCTGACTTTC

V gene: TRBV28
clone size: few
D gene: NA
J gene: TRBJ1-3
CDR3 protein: CASSSYSGNTIYF
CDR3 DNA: TGTGCCAGCAGTTCCTACTCTGGAAACACCATATATTTT

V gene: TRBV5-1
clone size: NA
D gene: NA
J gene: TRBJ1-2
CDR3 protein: CASSLDGGYGYTF
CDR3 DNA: TGCGCCAGCAGCCTCGATGGGGGCTATGGCTACACCTTC

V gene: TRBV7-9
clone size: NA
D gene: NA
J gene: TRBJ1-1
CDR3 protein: CASSLAYLRDTQNTEAFF
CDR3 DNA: TGTGCCAGCAGCTTAGCTTATCTCCGGGACACTCAGAACACTGAAGCTTTCTTT

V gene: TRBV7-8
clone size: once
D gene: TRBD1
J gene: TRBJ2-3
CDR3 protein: CASSLGRQGIRDTQYF
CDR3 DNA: TGTGCCAGCAGCTTAGGGAGACAGGGGATTCGGGATACGCAGTATTTT

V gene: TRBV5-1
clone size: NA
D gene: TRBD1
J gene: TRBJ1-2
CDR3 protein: CASSLSPGGDYGYTF
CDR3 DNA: TGCGCCAGCAGCTTGAGTCCAGGGGGAGACTATGGCTACACCTTC

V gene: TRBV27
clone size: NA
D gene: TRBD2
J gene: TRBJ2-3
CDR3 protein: CASSSPAGATDTQYF
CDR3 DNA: TGTGCCAGCAGTTCGCCAGCGGGGGCCACAGATACGCAGTATTTT

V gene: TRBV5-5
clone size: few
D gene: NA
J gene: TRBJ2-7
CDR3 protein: CASSLADGGHEQYF
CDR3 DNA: TGTGCCAGCAGCTTGGCCGATGGGGGCCACGAGCAGTACTTC

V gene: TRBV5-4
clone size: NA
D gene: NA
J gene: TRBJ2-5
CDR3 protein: CASSRDSQETQYF
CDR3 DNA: TGTGCCAGCAGCCGGGACTCCCAAGAGACCCAGTACTTC

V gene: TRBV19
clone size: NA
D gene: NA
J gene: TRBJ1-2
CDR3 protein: CASSLRRDYGYTF
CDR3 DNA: TGTGCCAGTAGTTTGAGGCGGGACTATGGCTACACCTTC